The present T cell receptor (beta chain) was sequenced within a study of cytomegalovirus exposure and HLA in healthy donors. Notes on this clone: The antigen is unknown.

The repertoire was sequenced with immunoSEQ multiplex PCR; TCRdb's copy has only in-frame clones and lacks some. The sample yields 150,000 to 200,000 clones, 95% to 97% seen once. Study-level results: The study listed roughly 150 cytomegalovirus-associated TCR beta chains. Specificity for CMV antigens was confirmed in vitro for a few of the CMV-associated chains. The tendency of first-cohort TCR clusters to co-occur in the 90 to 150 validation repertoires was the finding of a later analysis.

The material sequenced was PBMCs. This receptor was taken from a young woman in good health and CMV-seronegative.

CDR3 amino acids: CASSPHRDINYGYTF. The CDR3 bases are TGTGCCAGCAGCCCGCACCGGGACATTAACTATGGCTACACCTTC. This sequence joins TRBV7-9 and TRBJ1-2, with D perhaps TRBD1 (6 bases). CDR1 and CDR2 from the germline V gene are SEHNR and FQNEAQ (reference sequence). V was cut by 5 bases and J by 1 base, with 14 bases left in between. The CDR3 has 15 residues.